The rows below give T cell receptor beta chains drawn from one sample of a study of T cell repertoires in cytomegalovirus infection. TCRdb passed the reads through MiXCR, listing each CDR3 protein once. The sample lists roughly 230,000 distinct CDR3 sequences; around 6.2% were seen once. Sequenced material: PBMCs. These receptors all stem from a human donor in good health (CMV status not recorded). Some clones in this sample may be carry-over from other donors' samples. Both conserved end residues are part of each CDR3.

TRBV28	CASSSRTETYEQYF
TRBV7-9	CASSLLTGGFTEAFF
TRBV10-3	CAISESPAYNEQFF
TRBV7-2	CASSFWFNQPQHF
TRBV29-1	CSVEYRDLYNEQFF
TRBV11-1	CASSLVWQSNTGELFF
TRBV28	CASSFRARNSPLHF
TRBV6-2/TRBV6-3	CASSYGTGGLQPQHF
TRBV7-2	CASSLVVAVNEKLFF
TRBV20-1	CSARVPASNEKLFF
TRBV20-1	CSARGRSEGTNYGYTF
TRBV7-2	CASSLAGGGFGTDTQYF
TRBV29-1	CSVKSGHVSYEQYF
TRBV7-2	CASSLGGGAEAFF
TRBV7-9	CASSPVGGNYGYTF
TRBV6-2/TRBV6-3	CASSYSSDRAPFF
TRBV29-1	CSVEGITGTGYQETQYF
TRBV18	CASSPNLGAEITF
TRBV7-8	CASSLPGTLTDTQYF
TRBV7-9	CASSFLLAGGGGEQFF
TRBV5-5	CASVKGPLNSYEQYF
TRBV29-1	CSAADSPGQPQHF
TRBV15	CATSRGQDHQPQHF
TRBV7-2	CASSLELAGSTTGELFF
TRBV28	CASSFGRAYGYTF
TRBV6-1	CASSERKGANTGELFF
TRBV20-1	CSTLYRGSNNQPQHF
TRBV15	CATSSDWGTDYNGYTF
TRBV30	CAWSGGGTDTQYF
TRBV7-3	CASSPLGEGGPYNEQFF
TRBV29-1	CSVSPGQGMNTEAFF
TRBV30	CAWSGTDNSPLHF
TRBV7-2	CASRLDVLLNTEAFF
TRBV7-2	CASSWRGGSSNEQFF
TRBV15	CATPGTPYGYTF
TRBV6-5	CASSYWGQSSGNTIYF
TRBV6-5	CASSYHTPRDRATYEQYF
TRBV7-9	CASSTYGTSGGTAINEQFF
TRBV2	CASSRQGTGELFF
TRBV7-2	CASSDQSKAFF
TRBV20-1	CSARRSANTGELFF
TRBV5-6	CASSPRTGRWVNEQFF
TRBV7-9	CASSRGLQGAITEAFF
TRBV7-2	CASSLEQGGNTIYF
TRBV6-2/TRBV6-3	CASSYSQGGSTDTQYF
TRBV27	CASSSLDGSNQPQHF
TRBV11-2	CASSGSSGWTPTNTGELFF
TRBV20-1	CSAPRGQQETQYF
TRBV29-1	CSVDPSGTDTQYF
TRBV7-9	CASSLTRARETQYF
TRBV6-2/TRBV6-3	CASRPAGVYNEQFF
TRBV5-1	CASSLDPPGQGYQPQHF
TRBV19	CASSGGSGPYEQYF
TRBV29-1	CSVVLRSGYTF
TRBV7-2	CASSSRQRGTEAFF